This T cell receptor (beta chain) was obtained from a study of regulatory T cells in long-lasting Graves disease. Study as a whole: Patients with new Graves' disease had used antithyroid drugs below 3 months. Broader study findings: New patients shared fewer public clonotypes (approximately 1,000) than persistent patients did (over 2,500).

This sample's time point: newly diagnosed GD, antithyroid drugs for less than 3 months. Extracted PBMC RNA gave rise to the TCR library. This clonotype has just a few counts. Its target is not known. A much more abundant neighbour one base away suggests this may be a read error. The conserved final phenylalanine or tryptophan is absent from the CDR3, which likely points to a read error. Arm-PCR of CDR3 regions and iRepertoire HTBI primers were used to build TCR beta libraries. MiXCR, run by TCRdb on the multiplex PCR reads, gives a single entry per CDR3 protein. The data contain fewer than 450,000 distinct CDR3 sequences, over 12% of them seen just once; the ten biggest clones take up around 7.6%. Separately, the same data were catalogued under a study of T cells in Graves' hyperthyroidism and ophthalmopathy.

The TCR was taken from a woman aged 35 to 49 with Graves disease. Sample: peripheral blood mononuclear cells (PBMCs), taken at new diagnosis, from a patient treated with antithyroid drugs.

CDR3 region: CASSLEVAGGLNEQFL. As DNA, the CDR3 is TGTGCCAGCAGCTTAGAAGTAGCGGGAGGGCTCAATGAGCAGTTCCTC. The J gene is TRBJ2-1, the V gene TRBV11-3, with TRBD2 identical over 11 bases. The CDR3 totals 16 residues. Germline CDR1 is SGHNT and CDR2 is YENEEA. J gave up 6 bases and V 0 bases, and 4 bases lay outside the gene matches.